This T cell receptor (beta chain) was profiled in a study of OX40 agonist ivuxolimab in advanced cancers. The wider study: With ivuxolimab, an agonistic anti-OX40 (CD134) antibody, patients were treated.

The ends were cut back, 0 bases at V and 5 bases at J, with 12 bases in the middle. CDR1 and CDR2 from the germline V gene are LNHNV and YYDKDF (reference sequence). The CDR3 is 15 residues long. Cycle 7 day 1, cycle 4 day 1, and baseline were the timepoints at which blood was sampled. This table comes from immunoSEQ multiplex PCR, and its TCRdb copy is limited to in-frame clones, with some not included. Among roughly 56,000 clones listed, roughly nine tenths were seen once. The rearrangement uses TRBV15 and TRBJ2-3; D is perhaps TRBD1 (6 bases). The sequence derives from an adult with an advanced solid tumor such as melanoma, head and neck, liver or kidney cancer. Sequenced here: CD4+ or CD8+ T cells sorted from blood, sampled in a trial of the OX40 agonist ivuxolimab. As DNA, the CDR3 is TGTGCCACCAGCAGAGATAGGGCCAGGGGAGATACGCAGTATTTT. Its translation: CATSRDRARGDTQYF.